This is a list of T cell receptor beta chains from one sample in a study of technical replicates of blood from four donors. Some clones are missing from TCRdb's copy, which holds only in-frame ones; the method was immunoSEQ multiplex PCR. The table includes under 85,000 clones, roughly 97% detected once. The sequencing input was T cells isolated from PBMCs. The receptor set was obtained from a human donor in good health. The CDR3 runs from the conserved cysteine through the conserved F or W. Fields, in order: V gene, CDR3 length, clone size, J gene, D gene, CDR3 protein, CDR3 DNA. A D gene is named only where the DNA matches it firmly. Expanded clones get a size class; other rows say once, few or many, or leave the size out.

>TRBV5-4|16|.|TRBJ2-3|TRBD1
CASSFGTVGTTDTQYF
TGTGCCAGCAGCTTCGGGACAGTAGGCACCACAGATACGCAGTATTTT
>TRBV25-1|12|.|TRBJ2-5|.
CASNWGVETQYF
TGTGCCAGCAATTGGGGGGTAGAGACCCAGTACTTC
>TRBV4-1|17|.|TRBJ1-3|.
CASSQVSEAHSGNTIYF
TGCGCCAGCAGCCAAGTTTCGGAGGCTCACTCTGGAAACACCATATATTTT
>TRBV5-1|15|.|TRBJ1-1|TRBD1
CASSLGTGRGTEAFF
TGCGCCAGCAGCTTGGGGACAGGGCGAGGCACTGAAGCTTTCTTT
>TRBV5-8|15|few|TRBJ1-3|.
CASSLTAGTGNTIYF
TGTGCCAGCAGCTTGACGGCAGGGACTGGAAACACCATATATTTT
>TRBV25-1|13|.|TRBJ1-2|.
CASSESRGYGYTF
TGTGCCAGCAGTGAATCACGAGGGTATGGCTACACCTTC
>TRBV4-1|11|.|TRBJ2-2|.
CASSQDKELFF
TGCGCCAGCAGCCAAGATAAGGAGCTGTTTTTT
>TRBV6-1|13|.|TRBJ1-2|TRBD1
CASRTGTVYGYTF
TGTGCCAGCAGAACTGGGACAGTCTATGGCTACACCTTC
>TRBV2|15|.|TRBJ2-1|.
CASSEVGGPYNEQFF
TGTGCCAGCAGTGAAGTGGGGGGGCCTTACAATGAGCAGTTCTTC
>TRBV6-5|13|.|TRBJ1-2|.
CASSTQAFYGYTF
TGTGCCAGCAGTACACAGGCGTTCTATGGCTACACCTTC
>TRBV7-6|21|.|TRBJ1-4|TRBD1
CASSLPFKTGEEVESFGKLFF
TGTGCCAGCAGCTTACCGTTCAAGACAGGGGAAGAAGTCGAGTCCTTTGGAAAACTGTTTTTT
>TRBV7-8|15|.|TRBJ1-1|TRBD1
CASSSGQPLNTEAFF
TGTGCCAGCAGCTCGGGACAGCCTTTGAACACTGAAGCTTTCTTT
>TRBV29-1|14|.|TRBJ1-5|.
CSVVVGQPNQPQHF
TGCAGCGTTGTAGTCGGACAGCCTAATCAGCCCCAGCATTTT
>TRBV6-5|14|.|TRBJ1-5|TRBD1
CASSSLRGNQPQHF
TGTGCCAGCAGTAGTCTCAGGGGGAATCAGCCCCAGCATTTT
>TRBV2|14|.|TRBJ2-2|.
CASSDTGHTGELFF
TGTGCCAGCAGTGACACTGGTCACACCGGGGAGCTGTTTTTT
>TRBV9|15|.|TRBJ2-7|TRBD1
CASSPGTGIFDEQYF
TGTGCCAGCAGCCCTGGGACAGGGATATTTGACGAGCAGTACTTC
>TRBV4-1|13|.|TRBJ2-7|.
CASSQVPRHEQYF
TGCGCCAGCAGCCAAGTCCCCAGGCACGAGCAGTACTTC
>TRBV7-2|12|.|TRBJ2-5|.
CASSLERETQYF
TGTGCCAGCAGCTTAGAGCGAGAGACCCAGTACTTC
>TRBV2|16|.|TRBJ1-5|TRBD1
CASSPWGQGPYQPQHF
TGTGCCAGCAGCCCTTGGGGACAGGGGCCCTATCAGCCCCAGCATTTT
>TRBV27|13|.|TRBJ2-5|.
CASRQLGKETQYF
TGTGCCAGCAGACAACTAGGCAAGGAGACCCAGTACTTC
>TRBV6-1|14|.|TRBJ1-1|.
CATRQDPIYTEAFF
TGTGCCACCCGACAGGACCCCATCTACACTGAAGCTTTCTTT
>TRBV2|11|.|TRBJ1-1|.
CASNYGQGAFF
TGTGCCAGCAATTACGGACAAGGAGCTTTCTTT
>TRBV6-1|11|.|TRBJ2-5|.
CASSASETQYF
TGTGCCAGCAGTGCCTCGGAGACCCAGTACTTC
>TRBV4-1|16|.|TRBJ1-1|.
CASSPRTTRLNTEAFF
TGCGCCAGCAGCCCCCGTACTACCAGATTGAACACTGAAGCTTTCTTT
>TRBV19|17|.|TRBJ1-2|.
CASTDLYREAYVGGYTF
TGTGCCAGTACCGATCTATACCGGGAGGCCTACGTGGGTGGCTACACCTTC
>TRBV19|16|once|TRBJ1-2|TRBD1
CASSITATGGDYGYTF
TGTGCCAGTAGTATAACCGCAACAGGGGGAGACTATGGCTACACCTTC
>TRBV10-1|15|.|TRBJ1-1|.
CASSASGHLNTEAFF
TGCGCCAGCAGTGCGTCGGGACACCTGAACACTGAAGCTTTCTTT
>TRBV10-3|18|.|TRBJ2-7|TRBD2
CAISESMMGLADHYEQYF
TGTGCCATCAGTGAGTCGATGATGGGACTAGCGGACCACTACGAGCAGTACTTC
>TRBV19|15|.|TRBJ1-3|.
CASSHLGRSGNTIYF
TGTGCCAGTAGTCACCTGGGGAGATCTGGAAACACCATATATTTT
>TRBV7-3|15|.|TRBJ2-1|TRBD2
CASRQLAGGDNEQFF
TGTGCCAGCAGACAACTAGCGGGGGGGGACAATGAGCAGTTCTTC
>TRBV5-5|13|once|TRBJ1-2|TRBD1
CASSAGQGYGYTF
TGTGCCAGCAGCGCCGGACAGGGTTATGGCTACACCTTC